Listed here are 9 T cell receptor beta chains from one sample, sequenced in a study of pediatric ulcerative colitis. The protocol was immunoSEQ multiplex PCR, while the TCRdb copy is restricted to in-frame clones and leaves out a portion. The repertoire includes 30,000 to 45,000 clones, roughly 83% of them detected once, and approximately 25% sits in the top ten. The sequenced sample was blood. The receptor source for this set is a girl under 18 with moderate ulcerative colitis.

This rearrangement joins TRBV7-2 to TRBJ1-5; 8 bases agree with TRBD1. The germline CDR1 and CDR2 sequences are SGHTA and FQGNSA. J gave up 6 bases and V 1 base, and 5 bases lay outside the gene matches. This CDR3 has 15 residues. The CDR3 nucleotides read TGTGCCAGCAGCTTAGATTGGACAGGGACTCAGCCCCAGCATTTT. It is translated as CASSLDWTGTQPQHF.

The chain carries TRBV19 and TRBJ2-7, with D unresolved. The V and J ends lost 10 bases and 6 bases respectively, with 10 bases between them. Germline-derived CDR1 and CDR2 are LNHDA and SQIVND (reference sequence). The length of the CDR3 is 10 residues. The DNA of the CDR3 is TGTGCCACCCGGTCGGGCGAGCAGTACTTC. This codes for CATRSGEQYF.

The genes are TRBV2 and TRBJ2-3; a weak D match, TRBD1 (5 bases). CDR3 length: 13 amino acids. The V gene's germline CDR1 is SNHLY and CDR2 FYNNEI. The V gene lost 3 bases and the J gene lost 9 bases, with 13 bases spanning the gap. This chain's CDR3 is CASSDDSLKTQYF. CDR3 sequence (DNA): TGTGCCAGCAGTGACGACAGTCTGAAAACGCAGTATTTT.

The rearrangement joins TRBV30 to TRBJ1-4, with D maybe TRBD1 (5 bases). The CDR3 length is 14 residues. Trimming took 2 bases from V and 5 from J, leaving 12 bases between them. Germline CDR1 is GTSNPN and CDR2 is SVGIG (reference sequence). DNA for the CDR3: TGTGCCTGGAGTCCAACCTCAGGGAATGAAAAACTGTTTTTT. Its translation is CAWSPTSGNEKLFF. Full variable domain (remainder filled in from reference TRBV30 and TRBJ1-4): SQTIHQWPATLVQPVGSPLSLECTVEGTSNPNLYWYRQAAGRGLQLLFYSVGIGQISSEVPQNLSASRPQDRQFILSSKKLLLSDSGFYLCAWSPTSGNEKLFFGSGTQLSVL.

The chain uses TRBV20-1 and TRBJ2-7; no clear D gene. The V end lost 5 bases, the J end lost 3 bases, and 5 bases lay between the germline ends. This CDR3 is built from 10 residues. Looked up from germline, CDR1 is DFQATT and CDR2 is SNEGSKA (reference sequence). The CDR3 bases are TGCAGTGCTTTGGACTACGAGCAGTACTTC. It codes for CSALDYEQYF.

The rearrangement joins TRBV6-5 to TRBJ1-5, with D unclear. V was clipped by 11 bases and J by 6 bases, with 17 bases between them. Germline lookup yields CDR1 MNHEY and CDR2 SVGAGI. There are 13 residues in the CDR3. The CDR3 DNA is TGTGCCGCCCGCGGGATTGGCGGTCAGCCCCAGCATTTT. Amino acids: CAARGIGGQPQHF.

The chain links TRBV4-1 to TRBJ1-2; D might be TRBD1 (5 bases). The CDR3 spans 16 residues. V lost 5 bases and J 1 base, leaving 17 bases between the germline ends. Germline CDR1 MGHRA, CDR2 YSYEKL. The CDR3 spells CASSEFTRDGNYGYTF. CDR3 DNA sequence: TGCGCCAGCAGCGAATTTACCAGGGATGGTAACTATGGCTACACCTTC.

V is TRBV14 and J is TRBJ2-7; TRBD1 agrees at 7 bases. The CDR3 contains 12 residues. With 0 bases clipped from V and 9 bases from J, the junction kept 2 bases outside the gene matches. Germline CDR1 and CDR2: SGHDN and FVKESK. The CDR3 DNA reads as TGTGCCAGCAGCCAAGATCGACAGGGGCAGTACTTC. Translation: CASSQDRQGQYF.

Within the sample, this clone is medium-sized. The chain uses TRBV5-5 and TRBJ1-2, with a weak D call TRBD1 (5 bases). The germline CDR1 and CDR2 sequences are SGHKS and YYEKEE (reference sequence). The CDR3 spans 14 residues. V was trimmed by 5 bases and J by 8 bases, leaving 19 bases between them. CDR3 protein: CASSLGTVRGGYTF. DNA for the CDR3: TGTGCCAGCAGTTTAGGAACAGTAAGGGGCGGCTACACCTTC.